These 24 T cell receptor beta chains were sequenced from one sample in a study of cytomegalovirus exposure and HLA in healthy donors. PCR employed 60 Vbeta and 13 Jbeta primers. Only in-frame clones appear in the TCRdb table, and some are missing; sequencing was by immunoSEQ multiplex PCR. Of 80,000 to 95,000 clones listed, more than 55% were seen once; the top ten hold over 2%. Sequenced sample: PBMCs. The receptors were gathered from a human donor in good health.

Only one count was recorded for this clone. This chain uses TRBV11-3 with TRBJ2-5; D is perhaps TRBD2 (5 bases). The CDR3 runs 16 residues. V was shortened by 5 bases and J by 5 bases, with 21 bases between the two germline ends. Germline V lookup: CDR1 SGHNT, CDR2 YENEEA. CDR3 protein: CASSPTPSGLGETQYF. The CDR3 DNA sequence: TGTGCCAGCAGCCCCACCCCTTCGGGGTTAGGGGAGACCCAGTACTTC.

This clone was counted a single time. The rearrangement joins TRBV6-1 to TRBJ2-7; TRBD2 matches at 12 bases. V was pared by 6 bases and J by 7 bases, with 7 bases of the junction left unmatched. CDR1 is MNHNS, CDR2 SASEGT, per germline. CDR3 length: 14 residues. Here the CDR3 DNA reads TGTGCCAGCAGACCCGGACTAGCGGGGTGGGAGCAGTACTTC. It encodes CASRPGLAGWEQYF.

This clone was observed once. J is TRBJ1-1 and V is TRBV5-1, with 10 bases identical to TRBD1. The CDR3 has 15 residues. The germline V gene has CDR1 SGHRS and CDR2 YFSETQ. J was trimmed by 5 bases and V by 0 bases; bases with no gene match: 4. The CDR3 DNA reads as TGCGCCAGCAGCTTGGCAGGGACAGGGGAGACTGAAGCTTTCTTT. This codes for CASSLAGTGETEAFF.

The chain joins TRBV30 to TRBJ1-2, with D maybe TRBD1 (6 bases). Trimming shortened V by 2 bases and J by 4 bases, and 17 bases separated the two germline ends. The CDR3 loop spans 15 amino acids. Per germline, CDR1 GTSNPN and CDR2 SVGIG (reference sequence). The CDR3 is CAWSFGQSGAYGYTF. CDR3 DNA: TGTGCCTGGAGTTTCGGACAGTCTGGGGCCTATGGCTACACCTTC.

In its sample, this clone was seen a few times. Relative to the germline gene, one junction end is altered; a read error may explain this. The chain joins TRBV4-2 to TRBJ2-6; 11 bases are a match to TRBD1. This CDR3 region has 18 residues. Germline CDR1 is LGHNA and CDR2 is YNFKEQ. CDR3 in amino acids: CASSQTGQGAGGANVLNF. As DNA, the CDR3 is TGTGCCAGCAGCCAGACCGGACAGGGGGCAGGGGGGGCCAACGTCCTGAATTTC.

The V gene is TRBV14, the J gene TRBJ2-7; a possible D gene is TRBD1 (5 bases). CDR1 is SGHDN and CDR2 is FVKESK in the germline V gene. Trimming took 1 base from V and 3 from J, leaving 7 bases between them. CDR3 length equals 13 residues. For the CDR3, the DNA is TGTGCCAGCAGCCAAGGTACAGGCTACGAGCAGTACTTC. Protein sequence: CASSQGTGYEQYF.

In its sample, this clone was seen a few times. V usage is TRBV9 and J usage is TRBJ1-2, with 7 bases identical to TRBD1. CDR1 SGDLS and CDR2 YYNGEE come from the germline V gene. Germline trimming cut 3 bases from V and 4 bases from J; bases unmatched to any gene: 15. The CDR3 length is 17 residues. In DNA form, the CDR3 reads TGTGCCAGCAGCGAGAGGGACAGTGGGGCCTGGGGCTATGGCTACACCTTC. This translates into CASSERDSGAWGYGYTF.

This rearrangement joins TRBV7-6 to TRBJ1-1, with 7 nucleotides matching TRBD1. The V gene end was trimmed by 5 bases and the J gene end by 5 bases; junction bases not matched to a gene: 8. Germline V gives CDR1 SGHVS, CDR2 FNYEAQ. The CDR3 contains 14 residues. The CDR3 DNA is TGTGCCAGCAGCCCGACAGGGTGGAATACTGAAGCTTTCTTT. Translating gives CASSPTGWNTEAFF. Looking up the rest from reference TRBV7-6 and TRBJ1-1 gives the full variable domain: GAGVSQSPRYKVTKRGQDVALRCDPISGHVSLYWYRQALGQGPEFLTYFNYEAQQDKSGLPNDRFSAERPEGSISTLTIQRTEQRDSAMYRCASSPTGWNTEAFFGQGTRLTVV.

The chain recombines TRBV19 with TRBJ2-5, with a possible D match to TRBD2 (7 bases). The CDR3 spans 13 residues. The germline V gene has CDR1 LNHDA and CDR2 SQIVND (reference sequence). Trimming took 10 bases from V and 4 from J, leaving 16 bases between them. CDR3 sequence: CATGGGGGETQYF. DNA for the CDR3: TGTGCCACCGGTGGGGGCGGGGGAGAGACCCAGTACTTC.

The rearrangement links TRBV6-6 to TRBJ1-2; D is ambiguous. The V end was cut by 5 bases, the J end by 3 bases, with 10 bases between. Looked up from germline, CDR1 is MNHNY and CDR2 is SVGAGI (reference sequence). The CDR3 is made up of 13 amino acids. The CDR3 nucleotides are TGTGCCAGCAGTGCCGAGGGCCACTATGGCTACACCTTC. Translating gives CASSAEGHYGYTF.

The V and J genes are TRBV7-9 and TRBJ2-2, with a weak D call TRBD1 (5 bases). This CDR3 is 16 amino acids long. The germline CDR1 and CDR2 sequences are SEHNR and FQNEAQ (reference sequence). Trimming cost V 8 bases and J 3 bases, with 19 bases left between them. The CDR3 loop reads CASPKGGQGDTGELFF. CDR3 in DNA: TGTGCCAGCCCCAAAGGTGGGCAGGGCGACACCGGGGAGCTGTTTTTT.

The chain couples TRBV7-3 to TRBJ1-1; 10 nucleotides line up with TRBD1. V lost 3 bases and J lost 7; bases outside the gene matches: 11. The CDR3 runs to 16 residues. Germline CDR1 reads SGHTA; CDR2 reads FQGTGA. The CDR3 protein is CASSLIGDRGKGEAFF. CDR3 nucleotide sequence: TGTGCCAGCAGCTTGATCGGGGACAGGGGTAAGGGTGAAGCTTTCTTT.

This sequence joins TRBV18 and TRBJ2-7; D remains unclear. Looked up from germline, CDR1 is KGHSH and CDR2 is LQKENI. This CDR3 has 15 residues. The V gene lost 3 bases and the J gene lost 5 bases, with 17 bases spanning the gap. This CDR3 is CASSPLSRRAHEQYF. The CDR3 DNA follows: TGTGCCAGCTCACCCCTGTCAAGGAGAGCCCACGAGCAGTACTTC.

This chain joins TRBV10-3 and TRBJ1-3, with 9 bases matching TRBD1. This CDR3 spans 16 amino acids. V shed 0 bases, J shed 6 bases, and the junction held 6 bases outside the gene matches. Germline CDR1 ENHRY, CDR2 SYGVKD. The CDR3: CAISESGTGRVNTIYF. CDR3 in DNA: TGTGCCATCAGTGAGTCGGGGACAGGGAGAGTAAACACCATATATTTT.

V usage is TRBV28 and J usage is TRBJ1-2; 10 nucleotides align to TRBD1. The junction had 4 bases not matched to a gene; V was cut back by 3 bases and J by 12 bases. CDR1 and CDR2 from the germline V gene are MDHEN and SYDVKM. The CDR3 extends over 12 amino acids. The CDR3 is CASSFSGQGNTF. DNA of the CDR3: TGTGCCAGCAGTTTTTCGGGACAGGGGAACACCTTC.

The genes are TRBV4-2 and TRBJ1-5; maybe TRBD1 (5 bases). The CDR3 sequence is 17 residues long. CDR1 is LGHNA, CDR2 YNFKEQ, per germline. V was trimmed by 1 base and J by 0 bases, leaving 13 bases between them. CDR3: CASSQAGGAGSNQPQHF. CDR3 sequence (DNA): TGTGCCAGCAGCCAAGCGGGAGGGGCGGGTAGCAATCAGCCCCAGCATTTT.

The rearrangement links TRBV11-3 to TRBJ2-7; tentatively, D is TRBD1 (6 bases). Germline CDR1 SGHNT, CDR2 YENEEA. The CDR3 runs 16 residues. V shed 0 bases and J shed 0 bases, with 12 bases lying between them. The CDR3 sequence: CASSLEPRDNSYEQYF. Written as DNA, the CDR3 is TGTGCCAGCAGCTTAGAGCCCCGGGACAACTCCTACGAGCAGTACTTC.

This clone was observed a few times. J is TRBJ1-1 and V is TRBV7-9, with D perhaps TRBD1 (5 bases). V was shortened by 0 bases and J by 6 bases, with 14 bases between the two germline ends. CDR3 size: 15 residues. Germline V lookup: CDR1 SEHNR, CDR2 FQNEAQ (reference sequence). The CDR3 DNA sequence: TGTGCCAGCAGCTTAGCCCCGTGGGGGAGGGCTGAAGCTTTCTTT. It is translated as CASSLAPWGRAEAFF.

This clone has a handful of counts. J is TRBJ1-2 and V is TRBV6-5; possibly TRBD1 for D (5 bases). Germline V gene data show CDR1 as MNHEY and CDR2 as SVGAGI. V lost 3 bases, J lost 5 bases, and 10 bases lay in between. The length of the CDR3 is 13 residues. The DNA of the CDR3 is TGTGCCAGCAGTTATGGTAGGGGATATGGCTACACCTTC. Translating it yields CASSYGRGYGYTF.

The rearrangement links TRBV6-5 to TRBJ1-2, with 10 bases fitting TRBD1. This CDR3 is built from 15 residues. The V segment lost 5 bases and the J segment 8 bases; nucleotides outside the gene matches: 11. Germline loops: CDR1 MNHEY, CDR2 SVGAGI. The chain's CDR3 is CASSLSGQGSLGYTF. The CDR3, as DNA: TGTGCCAGCAGTCTCTCGGGACAGGGGAGTCTAGGCTACACCTTC.

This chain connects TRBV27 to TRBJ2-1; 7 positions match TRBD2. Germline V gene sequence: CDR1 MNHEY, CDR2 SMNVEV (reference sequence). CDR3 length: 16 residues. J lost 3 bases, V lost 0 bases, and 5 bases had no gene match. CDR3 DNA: TGTGCCAGCAGTTTATCGACGGGGGAGGGCTACAATGAGCAGTTCTTC. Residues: CASSLSTGEGYNEQFF.

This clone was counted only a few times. The CDR3 sequence is CASSLDLAGRVEQFF. The CDR3 bases are TGTGCCAGCAGCTTAGACCTAGCGGGGAGGGTTGAGCAGTTCTTC. The chain employs TRBV7-2 and TRBJ2-1; the match to TRBD2 covers 9 bases. Per germline, CDR1 SGHTA and CDR2 FQGNSA. Trimming cost V 1 base and J 9 bases; bases outside gene matches: 7. This CDR3 region has 15 residues.

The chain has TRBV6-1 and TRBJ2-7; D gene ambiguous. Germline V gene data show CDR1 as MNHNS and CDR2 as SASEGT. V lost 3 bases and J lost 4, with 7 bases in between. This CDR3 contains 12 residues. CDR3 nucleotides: TGTGCCAGCAGTGATATTAGATACGAGCAGTACTTC. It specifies CASSDIRYEQYF.

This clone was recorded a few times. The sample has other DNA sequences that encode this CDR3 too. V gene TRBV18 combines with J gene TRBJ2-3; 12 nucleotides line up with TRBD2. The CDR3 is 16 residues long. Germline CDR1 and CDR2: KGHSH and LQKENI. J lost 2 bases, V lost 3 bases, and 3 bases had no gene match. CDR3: CASSPLAGGPTDTQYF. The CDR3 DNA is TGTGCCAGCTCACCTCTAGCGGGGGGGCCCACAGATACGCAGTATTTT.